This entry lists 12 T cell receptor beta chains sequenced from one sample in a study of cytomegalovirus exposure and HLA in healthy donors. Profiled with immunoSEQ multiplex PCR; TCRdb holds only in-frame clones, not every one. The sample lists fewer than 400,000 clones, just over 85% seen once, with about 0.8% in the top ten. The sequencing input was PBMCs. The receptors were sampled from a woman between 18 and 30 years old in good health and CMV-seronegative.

Written as DNA, the CDR3 is TGTGCCATCCAGGGGGCGGGTACTGAAGCTTTCTTT. Protein: CAIQGAGTEAFF. J is TRBJ1-1 and V is TRBV10-3, with TRBD1 matching 8 bases. This CDR3 contains 12 residues. CDR1 and CDR2 (germline): ENHRY, SYGVKD. V shed 8 bases and J 5 bases; nucleotides not matched to a gene: 4.

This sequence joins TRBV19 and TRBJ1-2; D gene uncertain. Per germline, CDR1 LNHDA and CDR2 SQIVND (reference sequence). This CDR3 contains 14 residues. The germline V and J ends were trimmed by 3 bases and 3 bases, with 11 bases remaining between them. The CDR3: CASSIGGWDYGYTF. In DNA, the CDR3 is TGTGCCAGTAGTATCGGAGGGTGGGACTATGGCTACACCTTC.

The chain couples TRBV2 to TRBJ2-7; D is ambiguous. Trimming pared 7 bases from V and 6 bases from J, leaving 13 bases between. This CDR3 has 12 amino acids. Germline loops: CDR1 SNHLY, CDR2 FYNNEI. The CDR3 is CASTPLLSEQYF. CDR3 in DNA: TGTGCCAGCACCCCCCTTCTTAGCGAGCAGTACTTC.

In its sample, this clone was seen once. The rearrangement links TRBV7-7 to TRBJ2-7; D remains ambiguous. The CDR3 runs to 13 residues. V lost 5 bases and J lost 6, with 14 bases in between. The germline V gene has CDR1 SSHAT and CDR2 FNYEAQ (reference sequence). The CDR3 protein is CASSPGFRFEQYF. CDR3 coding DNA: TGTGCCAGCAGCCCAGGCTTCCGTTTCGAGCAGTACTTC.

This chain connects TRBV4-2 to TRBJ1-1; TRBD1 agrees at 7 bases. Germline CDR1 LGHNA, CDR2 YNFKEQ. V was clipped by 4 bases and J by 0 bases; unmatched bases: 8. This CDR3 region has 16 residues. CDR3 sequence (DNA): TGTGCCAGCAGCCCCCTTGAGGGGACAGTGAACACTGAAGCTTTCTTT. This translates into CASSPLEGTVNTEAFF.

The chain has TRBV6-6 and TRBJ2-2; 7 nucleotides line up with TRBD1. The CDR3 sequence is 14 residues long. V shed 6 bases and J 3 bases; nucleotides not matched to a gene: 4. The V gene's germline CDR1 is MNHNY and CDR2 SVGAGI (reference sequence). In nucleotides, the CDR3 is TGTGCCAGCAGCCACAGGGGAGACACCGGGGAGCTGTTTTTT. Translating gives CASSHRGDTGELFF.

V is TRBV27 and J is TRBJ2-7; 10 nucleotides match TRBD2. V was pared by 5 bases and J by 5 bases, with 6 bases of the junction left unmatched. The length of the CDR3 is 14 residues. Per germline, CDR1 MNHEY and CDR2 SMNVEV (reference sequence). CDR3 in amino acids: CASSTAGGFNEQYF. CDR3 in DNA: TGTGCCAGCAGTACAGCGGGAGGGTTCAACGAGCAGTACTTC.

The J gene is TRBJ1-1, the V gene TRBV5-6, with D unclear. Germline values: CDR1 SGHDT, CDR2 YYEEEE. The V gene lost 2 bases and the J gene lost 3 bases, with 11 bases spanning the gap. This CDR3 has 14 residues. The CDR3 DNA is TGTGCCAGCAGCTTTTTAGCGGAATACACTGAAGCTTTCTTT. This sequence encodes CASSFLAEYTEAFF.

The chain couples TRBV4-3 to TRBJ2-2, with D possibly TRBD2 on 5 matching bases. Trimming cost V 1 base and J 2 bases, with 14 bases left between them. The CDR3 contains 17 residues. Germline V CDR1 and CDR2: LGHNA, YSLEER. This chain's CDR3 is CASSQVRAGGNTGELFF. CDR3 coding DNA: TGCGCCAGCAGCCAAGTCCGGGCAGGAGGTAACACCGGGGAGCTGTTTTTT.

In nucleotides, the CDR3 is TGCGCCAGCAGCTTGGTTGGGGAGGCCAGGGAATTATACAATGAGCAGTTCTTC. Residues: CASSLVGEARELYNEQFF. The J gene is TRBJ2-1, the V gene TRBV5-1; maybe TRBD2 (6 bases). CDR1 SGHRS and CDR2 YFSETQ come from the germline V gene. V was clipped by 0 bases and J by 4 bases, with 20 bases between them. This CDR3 is built from 18 residues.

The CDR3 here is CASSLTWIRAGLAGGRNEQFF. The CDR3, as DNA: TGTGCCAGCAGCTTAACGTGGATACGTGCGGGACTAGCGGGAGGGCGGAATGAGCAGTTCTTC. The genes are TRBV7-3 and TRBJ2-1, with 16 bases lining up with TRBD2. The CDR3 sequence is 21 residues long. Germline-derived CDR1 and CDR2 are SGHTA and FQGTGA. Losses at the gene ends were 0 bases for V and 7 bases for J; bases not matched to a gene: 15. The full variable domain, completed using reference TRBV7-3 and TRBJ2-1, is GAGVSQTPSNKVTEKGKYVELRCDPISGHTALYWYRQSLGQGPEFLIYFQGTGAADDSGLPNDRFFAVRPEGSVSTLKIQRTERGDSAVYLCASSLTWIRAGLAGGRNEQFFGPGTRLTVL.

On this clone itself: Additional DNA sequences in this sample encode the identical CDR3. The CDR3 DNA reads as TGTGCCAGCAGCGTAGCTCCCGGACAGGGCTACGAGCAGTACTTC. Translating it yields CASSVAPGQGYEQYF. The chain joins TRBV9 to TRBJ2-7; 8 bases match TRBD1. Germline CDR1 SGDLS, CDR2 YYNGEE. The CDR3 runs 15 residues. V shed 0 bases, J shed 3 bases, and the junction held 5 bases outside the gene matches.